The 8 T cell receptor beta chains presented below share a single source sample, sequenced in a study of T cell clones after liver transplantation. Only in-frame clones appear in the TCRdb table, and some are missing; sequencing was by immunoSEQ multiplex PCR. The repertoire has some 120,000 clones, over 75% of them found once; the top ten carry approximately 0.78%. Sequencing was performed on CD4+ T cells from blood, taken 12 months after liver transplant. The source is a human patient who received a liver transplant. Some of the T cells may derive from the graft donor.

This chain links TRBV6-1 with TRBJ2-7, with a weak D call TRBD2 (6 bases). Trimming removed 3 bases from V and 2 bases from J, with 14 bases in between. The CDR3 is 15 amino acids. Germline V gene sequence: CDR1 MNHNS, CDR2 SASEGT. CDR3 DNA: TGTGCCAGCAGTGACGGTAGCGGAAGAACCTACGAGCAGTACTTC. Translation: CASSDGSGRTYEQYF.

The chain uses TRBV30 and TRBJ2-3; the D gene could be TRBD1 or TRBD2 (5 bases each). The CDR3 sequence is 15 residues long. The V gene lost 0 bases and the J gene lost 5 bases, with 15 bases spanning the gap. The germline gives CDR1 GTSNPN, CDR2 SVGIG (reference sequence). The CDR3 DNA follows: TGTGCCTGGAGTGTACTAGGGACCCCGCGAGATACGCAGTATTTT. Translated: CAWSVLGTPRDTQYF.

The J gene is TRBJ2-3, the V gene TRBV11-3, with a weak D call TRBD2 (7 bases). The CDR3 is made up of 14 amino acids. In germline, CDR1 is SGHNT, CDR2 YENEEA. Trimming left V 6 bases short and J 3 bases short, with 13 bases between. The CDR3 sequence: CASSRGGGTDTQYF. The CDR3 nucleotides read TGTGCCAGCAGTAGGGGGGGCGGTACAGATACGCAGTATTTT.

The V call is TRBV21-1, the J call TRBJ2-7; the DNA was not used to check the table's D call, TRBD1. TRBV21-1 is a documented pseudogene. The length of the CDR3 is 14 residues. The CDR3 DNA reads TGTGCCAGCAGCCCGTGGACAGAGCCATACGAGCAGTACTTC. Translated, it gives CASSPWTEPYEQYF.

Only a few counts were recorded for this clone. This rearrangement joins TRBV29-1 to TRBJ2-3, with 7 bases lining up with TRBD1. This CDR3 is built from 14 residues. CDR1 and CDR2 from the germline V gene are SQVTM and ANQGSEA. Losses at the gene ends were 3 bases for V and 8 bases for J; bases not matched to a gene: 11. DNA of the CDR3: TGCAGCGTTGAGATGACAGGGAGTATGGCTACGCAGTATTTT. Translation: CSVEMTGSMATQYF.

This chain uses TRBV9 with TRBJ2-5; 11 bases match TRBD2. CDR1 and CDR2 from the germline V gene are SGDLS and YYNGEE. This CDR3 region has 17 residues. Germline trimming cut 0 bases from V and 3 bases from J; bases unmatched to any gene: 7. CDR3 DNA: TGTGCCAGCAGCGTAGGCCTAGCGGGAGGCGGGGAAGAGACCCAGTACTTC. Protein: CASSVGLAGGGEETQYF.

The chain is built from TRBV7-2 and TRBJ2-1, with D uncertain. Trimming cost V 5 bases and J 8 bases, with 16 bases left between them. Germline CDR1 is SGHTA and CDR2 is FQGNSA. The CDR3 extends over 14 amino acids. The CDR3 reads CASSPILGLDEQFF. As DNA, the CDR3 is TGTGCCAGCAGCCCCATTCTAGGTCTCGATGAGCAGTTCTTC.

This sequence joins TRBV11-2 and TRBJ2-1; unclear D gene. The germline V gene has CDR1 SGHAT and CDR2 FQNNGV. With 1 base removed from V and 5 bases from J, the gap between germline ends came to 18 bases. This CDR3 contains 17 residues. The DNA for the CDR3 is TGTGCCAGCAGCTTAGGAACGCTAGGGCTTAGGGACAATGAGCAGTTCTTC. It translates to CASSLGTLGLRDNEQFF. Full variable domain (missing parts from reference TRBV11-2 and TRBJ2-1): EAGVAQSPRYKIIEKRQSVAFWCNPISGHATLYWYQQILGQGPKLLIQFQNNGVVDDSQLPKDRFSAERLKGVDSTLKIQPAKLEDSAVYLCASSLGTLGLRDNEQFFGPGTRLTVL.